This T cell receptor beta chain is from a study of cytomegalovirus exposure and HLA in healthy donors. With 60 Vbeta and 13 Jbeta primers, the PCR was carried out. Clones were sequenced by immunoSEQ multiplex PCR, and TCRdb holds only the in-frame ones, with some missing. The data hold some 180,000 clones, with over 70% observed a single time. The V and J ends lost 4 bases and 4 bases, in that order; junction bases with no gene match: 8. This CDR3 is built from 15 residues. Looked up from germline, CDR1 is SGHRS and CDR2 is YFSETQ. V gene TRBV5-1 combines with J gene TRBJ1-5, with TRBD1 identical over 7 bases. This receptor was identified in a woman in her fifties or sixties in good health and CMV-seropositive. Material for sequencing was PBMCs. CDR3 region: CASSPGTADNQPQHF. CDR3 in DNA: TGCGCCAGCAGCCCGGGGACAGCAGATAATCAGCCCCAGCATTTT. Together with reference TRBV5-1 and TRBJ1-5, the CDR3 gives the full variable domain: KAGVTQTPRYLIKTRGQQVTLSCSPISGHRSVSWYQQTPGQGLQFLFEYFSETQRNKGNFPGRFSGRQFSNSRSEMNVSTLELGDSALYLCASSPGTADNQPQHFGDGTRLSIL.